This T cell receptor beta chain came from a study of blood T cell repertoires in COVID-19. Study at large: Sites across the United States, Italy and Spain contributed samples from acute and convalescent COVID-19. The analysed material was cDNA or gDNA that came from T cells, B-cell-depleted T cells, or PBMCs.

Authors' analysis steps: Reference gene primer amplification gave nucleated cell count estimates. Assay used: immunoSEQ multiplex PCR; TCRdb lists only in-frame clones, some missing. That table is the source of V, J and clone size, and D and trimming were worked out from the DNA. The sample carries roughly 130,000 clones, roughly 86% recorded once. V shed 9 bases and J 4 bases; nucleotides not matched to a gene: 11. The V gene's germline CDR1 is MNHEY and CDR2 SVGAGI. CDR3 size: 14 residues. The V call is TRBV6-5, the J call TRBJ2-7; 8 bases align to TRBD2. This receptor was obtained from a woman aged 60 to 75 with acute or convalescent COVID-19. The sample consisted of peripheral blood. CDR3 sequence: CASLQAAGVYEQYV. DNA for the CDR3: TGTGCCAGTCTCCAAGCAGCGGGGGTATACGAGCAGTACGTC.